The sequence of this T cell receptor beta chain was determined in a study of early T cells in non-severe SARS-CoV-2 infection. Between the trimmed V and J ends, which lost 0 bases and 5 bases, there was a span of 14 bases. The V gene's germline CDR1 is LNHNV and CDR2 YYDKDF (reference sequence). This CDR3 has 15 residues. This clonotype was seen more than once but under ten times. No antigen is known for it. Points from the study as a whole: The VDJdb matching leaned toward anti-spike CD8 responses and overlooked private and CD4 specificities.

The TCR library protocol was used to attach unique molecular identifiers. These identifiers were attached to individual cDNA molecules. TCRdb fed the 5' RACE reads into MiXCR, producing one record per CDR3 protein. The profile shows around 70,000 distinct CDR3 sequences, about a sixth of them singletons. J is TRBJ2-7 and V is TRBV15; possible D gene TRBD1, 5 bases. The receptor was isolated from an adult who was a healthcare worker with PCR-confirmed SARS-CoV-2 infection or an uninfected control (not recorded which). Sequenced material: whole blood. CDR3 in DNA: TGTGCCACCAGCAGAGATGGTCAGGGAAACGACGAGCAGTACTTC. Protein product: CATSRDGQGNDEQYF.